The clone carrying this T cell receptor beta chain turned up a few times. No antigen is known for it. Ophthalmopathy cases met thresholds of Clinical Activity Score at least 3, NOSPECS grade at least 4 and duration under 3 months. Based on clinical symptoms, serum thyroxine and TRAb, thyroid ultrasound and orbital computed tomography, diagnoses were reached. The germline gives CDR1 SGHRS, CDR2 YFSETQ. J gave up 5 bases and V 3 bases, and 9 bases lay outside the gene matches. The CDR3 consists of 15 residues. The data are from a study of T cells in Graves' hyperthyroidism and ophthalmopathy. Study summary: Peripheral blood samples were taken at initial diagnosis, prior to any treatment.

Researchers amplified the TCR beta CDR3 regions from RNA transcripts. First-round RT-PCR of the TCR CDR3 relied on the HTBI primer set. TCRdb processed the multiplex PCR reads anew with MiXCR; each CDR3 protein has one entry. The table shows hundreds of thousands of distinct CDR3 sequences, with around 20% occurring only once. Study-wide findings and caveats: A model of 13 V-J features distinguished ophthalmopathy from stable hyperthyroidism.

The TCR originated in a man aged 30 to 39 with Graves' ophthalmopathy. The chain couples TRBV5-1 to TRBJ2-7; 9 bases fit TRBD1. Sequencing input: blood. CDR3 coding DNA: TGCGCCAGCAGCTCCACCGGGACAGGGATCCACGAGCAGTACTTC. It is translated as CASSSTGTGIHEQYF.